This T cell receptor (beta chain) was sequenced during a study of early T cells in non-severe SARS-CoV-2 infection. Looking at the study overall: Sequenced bulk RNA came from whole blood that was unsorted, and chains were unpaired. Study-level points and caveats: VDJdb matching favored anti-spike CD8 responses, missing private and CD4 specificities.

Individual cDNA molecules received unique molecular identifiers during library preparation. Using its own MiXCR run on the 5' RACE reads, TCRdb lists one record per CDR3 protein. The repertoire consists of around 76,000 distinct CDR3 sequences, with roughly 12% occurring once and the leading ten covering 4.7%. At least ten counts were recorded for this clonotype. Its antigen remains unidentified. This CDR3 has 13 residues. From germline, CDR1 is LNHDA and CDR2 SQIVND (reference sequence). Between the trimmed V and J ends, which lost 3 bases and 5 bases, there was a span of 11 bases. Sequenced material: whole blood. This clonotype originated in an adult who was a healthcare worker with PCR-confirmed SARS-CoV-2 infection or an uninfected control (not recorded which). The chain uses TRBV19 and TRBJ2-7; no definite D call. DNA for the CDR3: TGTGCCAGTAGTATTAAAGGGATCGACGAGCAGTACTTC. Protein sequence: CASSIKGIDEQYF.